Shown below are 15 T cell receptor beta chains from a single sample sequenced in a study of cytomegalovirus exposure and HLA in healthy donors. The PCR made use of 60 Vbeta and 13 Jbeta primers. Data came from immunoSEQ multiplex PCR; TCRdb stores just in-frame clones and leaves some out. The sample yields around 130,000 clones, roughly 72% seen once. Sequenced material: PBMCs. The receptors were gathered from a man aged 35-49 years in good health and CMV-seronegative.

The CDR3 protein is CASSYRTGGNEKLFF. The CDR3 nucleotides read TGTGCCAGCAGTTACCGAACAGGGGGAAATGAAAAACTGTTTTTT. This chain links TRBV6-6 with TRBJ1-4; the match to TRBD1 covers 8 bases. V lost 2 bases and J lost 5; bases outside the gene matches: 4. The CDR3 is 15 residues long. CDR1 MNHNY and CDR2 SVGAGI come from the germline V gene (reference sequence).

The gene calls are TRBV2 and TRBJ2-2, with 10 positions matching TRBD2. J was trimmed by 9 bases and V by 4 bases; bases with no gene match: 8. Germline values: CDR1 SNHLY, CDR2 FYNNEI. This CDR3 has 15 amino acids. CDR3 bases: TGTGCCAGCAGTGCGACGGTAGCGGGAGGAAGGGAGCTGTTTTTT. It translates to CASSATVAGGRELFF.

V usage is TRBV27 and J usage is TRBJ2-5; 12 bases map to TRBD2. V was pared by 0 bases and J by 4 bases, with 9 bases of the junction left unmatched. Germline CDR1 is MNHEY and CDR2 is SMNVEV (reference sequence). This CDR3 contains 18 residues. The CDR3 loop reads CASSLSRVGLAGLETQYF. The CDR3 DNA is TGTGCCAGCAGTTTATCAAGGGTGGGACTAGCGGGTTTAGAGACCCAGTACTTC.

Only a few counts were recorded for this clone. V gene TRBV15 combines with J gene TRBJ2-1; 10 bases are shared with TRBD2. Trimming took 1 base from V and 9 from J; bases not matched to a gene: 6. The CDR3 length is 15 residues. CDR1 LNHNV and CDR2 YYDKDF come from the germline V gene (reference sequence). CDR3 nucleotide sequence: TGTGCCACCAGCAGAGTCCTAGCGGGAGCTGGTGAGCAGTTCTTC. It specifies CATSRVLAGAGEQFF.

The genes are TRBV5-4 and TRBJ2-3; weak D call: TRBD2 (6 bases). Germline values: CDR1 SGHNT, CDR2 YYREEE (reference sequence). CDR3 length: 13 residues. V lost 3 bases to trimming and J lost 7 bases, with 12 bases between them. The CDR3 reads CASSSNGGYTQYF. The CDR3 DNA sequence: TGTGCCAGCAGCTCAAACGGGGGTTATACGCAGTATTTT. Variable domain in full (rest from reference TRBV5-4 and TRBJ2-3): ETGVTQSPTHLIKTRGQQVTLRCSSQSGHNTVSWYQQALGQGPQFIFQYYREEENGRGNFPPRFSGLQFPNYSSELNVNALELDDSALYLCASSSNGGYTQYFGPGTRLTVL.

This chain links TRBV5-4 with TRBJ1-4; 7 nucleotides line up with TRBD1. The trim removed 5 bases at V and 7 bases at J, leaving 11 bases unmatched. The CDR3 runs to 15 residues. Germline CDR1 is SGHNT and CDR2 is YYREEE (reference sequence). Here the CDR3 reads CASSSSQGDGEKLFF. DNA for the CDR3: TGTGCCAGCAGTTCTTCCCAGGGGGACGGTGAAAAACTGTTTTTT.

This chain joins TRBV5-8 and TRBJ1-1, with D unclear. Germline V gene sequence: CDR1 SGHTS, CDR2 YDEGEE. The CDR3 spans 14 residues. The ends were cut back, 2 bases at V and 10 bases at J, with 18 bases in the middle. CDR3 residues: CASSFREGTRRAFF. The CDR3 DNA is TGTGCCAGCAGCTTCCGGGAGGGCACTCGGCGAGCTTTCTTT. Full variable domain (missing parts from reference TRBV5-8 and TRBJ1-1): EAGVTQSPTHLIKTRGQQATLRCSPISGHTSVYWYQQALGLGLQFLLWYDEGEERNRGNFPPRFSGRQFPNYSSELNVNALELEDSALYLCASSFREGTRRAFFGQGTRLTVV.

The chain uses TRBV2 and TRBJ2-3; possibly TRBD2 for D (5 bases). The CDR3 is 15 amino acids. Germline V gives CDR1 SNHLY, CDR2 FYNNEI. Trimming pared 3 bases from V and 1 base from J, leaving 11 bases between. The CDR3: CASSEDWPGTDTQYF. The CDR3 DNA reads TGTGCCAGCAGTGAGGACTGGCCGGGCACAGATACGCAGTATTTT. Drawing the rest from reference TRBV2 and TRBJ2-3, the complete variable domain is EPEVTQTPSHQVTQMGQEVILRCVPISNHLYFYWYRQILGQKVEFLVSFYNNEISEKSEIFDDQFSVERPDGSNFTLKIRSTKLEDSAMYFCASSEDWPGTDTQYFGPGTRLTVL.

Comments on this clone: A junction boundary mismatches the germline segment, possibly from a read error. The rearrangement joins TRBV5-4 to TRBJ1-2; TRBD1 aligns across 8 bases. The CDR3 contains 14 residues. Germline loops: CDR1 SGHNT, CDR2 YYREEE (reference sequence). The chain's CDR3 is CASSFWDRNSGYTF. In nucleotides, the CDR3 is TGTGCCAGCAGCTTCTGGGACAGGAACTCTGGCTACACCTTC.

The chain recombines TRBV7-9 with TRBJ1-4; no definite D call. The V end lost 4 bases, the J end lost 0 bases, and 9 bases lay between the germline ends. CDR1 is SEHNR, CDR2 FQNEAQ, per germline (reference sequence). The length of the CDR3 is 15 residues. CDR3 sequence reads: CASSSYSSTNEKLFF. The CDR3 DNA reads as TGTGCCAGCAGCTCCTACAGCTCAACTAATGAAAAACTGTTTTTT.

Here the CDR3 reads CASSWVDSSTDTQYF. In nucleotides, the CDR3 is TGTGCCAGCAGTTGGGTGGACTCTAGCACAGATACGCAGTATTTT. V and J are TRBV28 and TRBJ2-3; maybe TRBD2 (5 bases). Germline V gives CDR1 MDHEN, CDR2 SYDVKM. The CDR3 runs 15 residues. The V and J ends lost 4 bases and 0 bases respectively, with 11 bases between them.

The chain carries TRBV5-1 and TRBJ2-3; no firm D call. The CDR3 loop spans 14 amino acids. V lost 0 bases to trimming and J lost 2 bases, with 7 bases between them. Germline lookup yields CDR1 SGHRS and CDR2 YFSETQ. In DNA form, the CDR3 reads TGCGCCAGCAGCTTGGGAGGATACACAGATACGCAGTATTTT. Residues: CASSLGGYTDTQYF.

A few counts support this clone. CDR3 in amino acids: CASSLLDRSYEQYF. The CDR3 DNA reads as TGTGCCAGCAGTTTATTGGACAGGTCGTACGAGCAGTACTTC. The rearrangement uses TRBV28 and TRBJ2-7, with 7 positions matching TRBD1. Germline-derived CDR1 and CDR2 are MDHEN and SYDVKM. The CDR3 consists of 14 residues. The V gene end was trimmed by 1 base and the J gene end by 4 bases; junction bases not matched to a gene: 4.

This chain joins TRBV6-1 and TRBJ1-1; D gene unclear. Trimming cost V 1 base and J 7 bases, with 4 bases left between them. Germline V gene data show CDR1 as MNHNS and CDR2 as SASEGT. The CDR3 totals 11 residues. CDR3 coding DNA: TGTGCCAGCAGTGAAGTCGGTGAAGCTTTCTTT. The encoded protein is CASSEVGEAFF.

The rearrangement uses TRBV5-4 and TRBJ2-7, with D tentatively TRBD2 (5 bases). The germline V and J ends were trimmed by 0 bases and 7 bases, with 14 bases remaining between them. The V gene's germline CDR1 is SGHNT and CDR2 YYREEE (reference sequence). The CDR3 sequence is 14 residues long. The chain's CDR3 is CASSLDTGVGEQYF. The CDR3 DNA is TGTGCCAGCAGCTTGGACACCGGGGTGGGGGAGCAGTACTTC.